Listed below are T cell receptor beta chains from one sample, sequenced in a study of blood T cell repertoires in COVID-19. Data came from immunoSEQ multiplex PCR; TCRdb stores just in-frame clones and leaves some out. The profile shows 200,000 to 250,000 clones, under 90% of them singletons. The sequenced material came from PBMCs or T cells enriched from blood (not recorded which). Every receptor here comes from a woman aged 55-70 years who had recovered from COVID-19. The CDR3 runs from the conserved cysteine through the conserved F or W. The order of the fields is clone size, J gene, D gene, V gene, CDR3 protein, CDR3 DNA. The D gene is left open where the match is weak. Where a row states a size, it is once, few, many or the class of an expanded clone; other rows omit it.

>.|TRBJ1-2|TRBD1|TRBV4-1
CASGQGARNYGYTF
TGCGCCAGCGGTCAGGGGGCAAGAAACTATGGCTACACCTTC
>.|TRBJ1-2|TRBD1|TRBV19
CASRIRGQINYGYTF
TGTGCCAGTCGAATCAGGGGACAGATTAACTATGGCTACACCTTC
>.|TRBJ2-1|.|TRBV15
CATEAKVWGVARQFF
TGTGCCACCGAGGCCAAAGTTTGGGGGGTAGCACGGCAGTTCTTC
>.|TRBJ2-3|TRBD2|TRBV11-2
CASRLAGSTDTQYF
TGTGCCAGCAGACTAGCGGGTAGCACAGATACGCAGTATTTT
>.|TRBJ1-4|.|TRBV20-1
CSASLPGNEKLFF
TGCAGTGCTAGTCTCCCGGGGAATGAAAAACTGTTTTTT
>.|TRBJ2-6|.|TRBV6-5
CASRPTSSGANVLTF
TGTGCCAGCAGGCCGACTAGCTCTGGGGCCAACGTCCTGACTTTC
>few|TRBJ2-2|TRBD2|TRBV5-1
CASSLGATGGITGELFF
TGCGCCAGCAGCTTGGGTGCGACGGGAGGGATCACCGGGGAGCTGTTTTTT
>.|TRBJ1-5|.|TRBV12-5
CASGSGQINQPQHF
TGTGCTAGTGGATCCGGACAGATCAATCAGCCCCAGCATTTT
>.|TRBJ2-5|.|TRBV18
CASSPPGFQETQYF
TGTGCCAGCTCACCCCCAGGTTTCCAAGAGACCCAGTACTTC
>once|TRBJ1-2|.|TRBV19
CASKPSGDYGYTF
TGTGCCAGTAAGCCTAGCGGGGACTATGGCTACACCTTC
>.|TRBJ2-1|.|TRBV7-6
CASRGAIDNEQFF
TGTGCCAGCAGAGGGGCAATTGACAATGAGCAGTTCTTC
>.|TRBJ2-7|TRBD1|TRBV7-2
CASSPDRDSTYEQYF
TGTGCCAGCAGCCCCGACAGGGACAGCACCTACGAGCAGTACTTC
>.|TRBJ2-1|TRBD2|TRBV2
CASSDARTWTSRSSYNEQFF
TGTGCCAGCAGTGATGCCCGGACGTGGACTAGCCGGAGCTCCTACAATGAGCAGTTCTTC
>.|TRBJ2-3|.|TRBV5-1
CASSPTSGVFRGDTQYF
TGCGCCAGCAGCCCTACATCGGGTGTATTTAGGGGAGATACGCAGTATTTT
>.|TRBJ1-1|TRBD1|TRBV7-9
CASSSPPGGNTEAFF
TGTGCCAGCAGCTCTCCGCCAGGGGGGAACACTGAAGCTTTCTTT
>.|TRBJ1-6|.|TRBV6-6
CASLEGNSPLHF
TGTGCCAGCTTGGAGGGGAATTCACCCCTCCACTTT
>.|TRBJ2-2|.|TRBV20-1
CSASPTGLGELFF
TGCAGTGCCAGTCCCACAGGGCTCGGGGAGCTGTTTTTT
>.|TRBJ1-5|TRBD1|TRBV11-2
CVSSFGTGGSNQPQHF
TGTGTCAGCAGCTTCGGGACAGGGGGAAGCAATCAGCCCCAGCATTTT
>.|TRBJ1-6|.|TRBV6-2/TRBV6-3
CASSQLPNSPLHF
TGTGCCAGCAGTCAACTTCCGAATTCACCCCTCCACTTT
>.|TRBJ2-2|TRBD2|TRBV19
CASSIAGGSTGELFF
TGTGCCAGTAGTATAGCGGGGGGGAGCACCGGGGAGCTGTTTTTT
>.|TRBJ2-2|.|TRBV6-5
CASSSLNTGELFF
TGTGCCAGCAGTTCCCTAAACACCGGGGAGCTGTTTTTT
>.|TRBJ2-2|.|TRBV30
CAWSRGGTGELFF
TGTGCCTGGAGTAGGGGGGGAACCGGGGAGCTGTTTTTT
>.|TRBJ2-5|.|TRBV5-1
CASSFLETQYF
TGCGCCAGCAGCTTCTTAGAGACCCAGTACTTC
>.|TRBJ2-1|TRBD1|TRBV2
CASSRDRDYNEQFF
TGTGCCAGTAGCCGGGACAGGGACTACAATGAGCAGTTCTTC
>.|TRBJ2-6|.|TRBV11-2
CACLTGGAGANVLTF
TGTGCCTGTTTAACGGGGGGCGCTGGGGCCAACGTCCTGACTTTC
>.|TRBJ1-5|.|TRBV19
CASSIAGWQPQHF
TGTGCCAGTAGTATAGCAGGGTGGCAGCCCCAGCATTTT
>.|TRBJ1-5|.|TRBV6-1
CASSEWGDPQHF
TGTGCCAGCAGTGAATGGGGGGATCCCCAGCATTTT
>.|TRBJ2-1|TRBD1|TRBV6-5
CASSDRGRYNEQFF
TGTGCCAGCAGCGACAGGGGAAGGTACAATGAGCAGTTCTTC
>few|TRBJ1-2|.|TRBV19
CASTLTGQYGYTF
TGTGCCAGTACCCTGACAGGACAATATGGCTACACCTTC
>.|TRBJ2-7|.|TRBV19
CASKVGLEGAEQYF
TGTGCCAGTAAGGTGGGATTGGAGGGCGCCGAGCAGTACTTC
>.|TRBJ1-2|TRBD1|TRBV5-1
CASSPGTENYGYTF
TGCGCCAGCAGCCCAGGGACAGAGAACTATGGCTACACCTTC
>.|TRBJ2-7|TRBD1|TRBV10-3
CAISEGQGRSGEQYF
TGTGCCATCAGTGAGGGACAGGGCAGATCGGGGGAGCAGTACTTC
>.|TRBJ2-4|.|TRBV6-1
CASSESRNLAKNIQYF
TGTGCCAGCAGTGAATCCAGAAACCTAGCCAAAAACATTCAGTACTTC
>.|TRBJ1-5|.|TRBV10-3
CAISETRPGEQPQHF
TGTGCCATCAGTGAGACCCGCCCGGGAGAGCAGCCCCAGCATTTT
>.|TRBJ1-2|TRBD1|TRBV9
CASSTRQGMGYGYTF
TGTGCCAGCAGCACTAGACAGGGGATGGGCTATGGCTACACCTTC
>.|TRBJ1-1|.|TRBV15
CATSRDLRSRATEAFF
TGTGCCACCAGCAGAGATCTGAGGAGCAGGGCCACTGAAGCTTTCTTT
>once|TRBJ1-2|.|TRBV19
CASSIDNRINYGYTF
TGTGCCAGTAGTATAGATAACAGGATTAACTATGGCTACACCTTC
>.|TRBJ1-5|.|TRBV4-2
CASSQEVGGYSNQPQHF
TGTGCCAGCAGCCAAGAGGTCGGGGGATATAGCAATCAGCCCCAGCATTTT
>.|TRBJ2-1|.|TRBV19
CASSIRGGNEQFF
TGTGCCAGTAGTATCAGAGGCGGCAATGAGCAGTTCTTC
>.|TRBJ2-7|.|TRBV10-2
CASSESTRDRALAGTYEQYF
TGCGCCAGCAGTGAGTCGACAAGGGACAGGGCTCTAGCGGGCACCTACGAGCAGTACTTC
>.|TRBJ1-4|.|TRBV5-1
CASSSSNEKLFF
TGCGCCAGCAGCTCTTCCAATGAAAAACTGTTTTTT
>.|TRBJ2-7|.|TRBV11-2
CASSLVGRGESYEQYF
TGTGCCAGCAGCTTAGTTGGGAGGGGGGAGTCCTACGAGCAGTACTTC
>.|TRBJ1-6|.|TRBV11-1
CASSRLGESPLHF
TGTGCCAGCAGCCGTCTGGGAGAATCACCCCTCCACTTT
>.|TRBJ2-7|.|TRBV11-2
CASSFGQQTAYEQYF
TGTGCCAGCAGCTTTGGCCAACAGACGGCCTACGAGCAGTACTTC
>.|TRBJ1-4|TRBD1|TRBV5-1
CASSTRTGTNEKLFF
TGCGCCAGCAGCACCAGGACAGGAACTAATGAAAAACTGTTTTTT
>.|TRBJ2-1|.|TRBV4-3
CASSQLRSPVYEQFF
TGCGCCAGCAGCCAACTCAGATCCCCAGTATATGAGCAGTTCTTC